The 16 T cell receptor beta chains given below trace back to one sample, sequenced in a study of blood T cell repertoires in COVID-19. Clones were sequenced by immunoSEQ multiplex PCR, and TCRdb holds only the in-frame ones, with some missing. The sample comprises 100,000 to 150,000 clones, 70% to 85% of which are singletons, and more than 10% rests with the top ten. Sequences were obtained from peripheral blood. These receptor sequences come from a woman between 55 and 75 years old with acute or convalescent COVID-19.

This clone came up once. The sample holds other DNA sequences that translate to the same CDR3. The chain links TRBV18 to TRBJ1-1; 7 bases map to TRBD1. CDR3 length: 13 residues. Germline V gene data show CDR1 as KGHSH and CDR2 as LQKENI. Trimming took 4 bases from V and 3 from J; bases not matched to a gene: 2. CDR3: CASSQTGDTEAFF. CDR3 DNA sequence: TGTGCCAGCTCACAAACAGGGGACACTGAAGCTTTCTTT. Full variable domain (remainder filled in from reference TRBV18 and TRBJ1-1): NAGVMQNPRHLVRRRGQEARLRCSPMKGHSHVYWYRQLPEEGLKFMVYLQKENIIDESGMPKERFSAEFPKEGPSILRIQQVVRGDSAAYFCASSQTGDTEAFFGQGTRLTVV.

This chain links TRBV3-1 (or the pseudogene TRBV3-2) with TRBJ1-6, with TRBD1 as a possible D gene (6 bases). Germline CDR1 is LGHDT and CDR2 is YNNKEL (reference sequence). Trimming removed 4 bases from V and 7 bases from J, with 11 bases in between. CDR3 size: 14 residues. The CDR3 reads CASSLQGPNSPLHF. CDR3 DNA sequence: TGTGCCAGCAGCCTACAGGGCCCAAATTCACCCCTCCACTTT.

This sequence joins TRBV27 and TRBJ1-6; no clear D. Per germline, CDR1 MNHEY and CDR2 SMNVEV (reference sequence). The CDR3 extends over 14 amino acids. Trimming pared 0 bases from V and 7 bases from J, leaving 7 bases between. The CDR3 DNA reads as TGTGCCAGCAGTTTATCGGCCTTAAATTCACCCCTCCACTTT. It encodes CASSLSALNSPLHF.

The gene calls are TRBV19 and TRBJ1-3; the match to TRBD1 covers 8 bases. This CDR3 has 14 residues. The V and J ends lost 6 bases and 5 bases, in that order; junction bases with no gene match: 6. Per the germline V gene, CDR1 is LNHDA and CDR2 is SQIVND (reference sequence). CDR3 sequence reads: CASRFTGGRNTIYF. CDR3 DNA: TGTGCCAGTAGATTCACAGGGGGAAGAAACACCATATATTTT. The whole variable domain, filled in from reference TRBV19 and TRBJ1-3, reads DGGITQSPKYLFRKEGQNVTLSCEQNLNHDAMYWYRQDPGQGLRLIYYSQIVNDFQKGDIAEGYSVSREKKESFPLTVTSAQKNPTAFYLCASRFTGGRNTIYFGEGSWLTVV.

The J gene is TRBJ1-5, the V gene TRBV19; 9 bases align to TRBD1. Germline lookup yields CDR1 LNHDA and CDR2 SQIVND (reference sequence). J lost 1 base, V lost 8 bases, and 6 bases had no gene match. The CDR3 has 15 residues. The CDR3 sequence: CASHSQGASNQPQHF. CDR3 nucleotide sequence: TGTGCCAGTCACTCACAGGGGGCAAGCAATCAGCCCCAGCATTTT.

This clone was recorded once. This chain connects TRBV6-5 to TRBJ1-1; unclear D gene. The CDR3 is made up of 11 amino acids. The V end was cut by 8 bases, the J end by 4 bases, with 8 bases between. Germline V CDR1 and CDR2: MNHEY, SVGAGI. The CDR3 spells CASRRLTEAFF. CDR3 sequence (DNA): TGTGCCAGCCGTCGTCTCACTGAAGCTTTCTTT.

This clone showed up just once. This sequence joins TRBV11-1 and TRBJ1-2; 11 nucleotides agree with TRBD1. Trimming took 4 bases from V and 3 from J; bases not matched to a gene: 1. The CDR3 is 14 residues long. Germline V lookup: CDR1 SGHAT, CDR2 FQDESV (reference sequence). The CDR3 here is CASSSGQGDYGYTF. The CDR3 nucleotides are TGTGCCAGCAGCTCGGGACAGGGGGACTATGGCTACACCTTC.

J is TRBJ1-2 and V is TRBV18; possible D gene TRBD1, 5 bases. The ends were cut back, 5 bases at V and 0 bases at J, with 7 bases in the middle. This CDR3 has 13 amino acids. The germline V gene encodes CDR1 KGHSH and CDR2 LQKENI. CDR3 DNA sequence: TGTGCCAGCTCAGAGACAGCTAACTATGGCTACACCTTC. It is translated as CASSETANYGYTF.

The chain is built from TRBV2 and TRBJ2-7; TRBD1 agrees at 8 bases. CDR1 and CDR2 from the germline V gene are SNHLY and FYNNEI. This CDR3 region has 12 residues. V lost 6 bases and J lost 3; bases outside the gene matches: 1. CDR3 bases: TGTGCCAGCAGCGGACAGGGCTACGAGCAGTACTTC. Translation gives CASSGQGYEQYF.

This clone came up once. J is TRBJ1-1 and V is TRBV3-1 (or the pseudogene TRBV3-2), with a tentative D call TRBD1 (5 bases). This CDR3 contains 15 residues. Germline CDR1 and CDR2: LGHDT and YNNKEL (reference sequence). V was shortened by 1 base and J by 0 bases, with 9 bases between the two germline ends. CDR3 residues: CASSQGWGMNTEAFF. The CDR3 bases are TGTGCCAGCAGCCAAGGATGGGGCATGAACACTGAAGCTTTCTTT.

The chain carries TRBV6-5 and TRBJ2-2; D is possibly TRBD2 (6 bases). The germline V gene has CDR1 MNHEY and CDR2 SVGAGI. V lost 4 bases and J lost 5, with 17 bases in between. The CDR3 is 16 residues long. CDR3: CASSLPPGERTGELFF. In DNA form, the CDR3 reads TGTGCCAGCAGTTTACCCCCGGGAGAGAGAACCGGGGAGCTGTTTTTT.

This sequence joins TRBV7-9 and TRBJ1-4, with TRBD1 matching over 8 bases. V lost 8 bases, J lost 7 bases, and 6 bases stayed unmatched. This CDR3 spans 13 amino acids. Germline lookup yields CDR1 SEHNR and CDR2 FQNEAQ (reference sequence). Here the CDR3 reads CASGWDRPEKLFF. DNA for the CDR3: TGTGCCAGCGGCTGGGACAGGCCTGAAAAACTGTTTTTT.

V is TRBV29-1 and J is TRBJ1-1; maybe TRBD1 (6 bases). V dropped 6 bases and J dropped 1 base, with 27 bases sitting between them. The CDR3 loop spans 18 amino acids. Germline loops: CDR1 SQVTM, CDR2 ANQGSEA. CDR3 region: CSVTEPQQGVSRNTEAFF. CDR3 nucleotide sequence: TGCAGCGTGACCGAACCCCAACAGGGAGTGAGCCGGAACACTGAAGCTTTCTTT.

This clone has just a few counts. The gene calls are TRBV2 and TRBJ1-4, with D tentatively TRBD1 (6 bases). The CDR3 has 13 amino acids. The germline V gene encodes CDR1 SNHLY and CDR2 FYNNEI. Trimming cost V 6 bases and J 8 bases, with 13 bases left between them. CDR3 bases: TGTGCCAGCAGACAGGGTATGGGAGAAAAACTGTTTTTT. It codes for CASRQGMGEKLFF.

The rearrangement joins TRBV27 to TRBJ1-5; 7 bases line up with TRBD1. V was pared by 2 bases and J by 3 bases, with 10 bases of the junction left unmatched. Germline V CDR1 and CDR2: MNHEY, SMNVEV (reference sequence). This CDR3 is built from 17 residues. CDR3 region: CASSLTPGQNNNQPQHF. For the CDR3, the DNA is TGTGCCAGCAGTTTAACCCCGGGACAGAACAACAATCAGCCCCAGCATTTT.

This clone was picked up one time. J is TRBJ2-3 and V is TRBV7-2, with 10 bases fitting TRBD2. V lost 4 bases, J lost 2 bases, and 6 bases stayed unmatched. The CDR3 runs to 16 residues. Germline lookup yields CDR1 SGHTA and CDR2 FQGNSA. In nucleotides, the CDR3 is TGTGCCAGCAGCTCCTGGACTAGCGGATTCACAGATACGCAGTATTTT. Residues: CASSSWTSGFTDTQYF.